The T cell receptor (beta chain) under discussion was sequenced for a study of shared clonotypes between healthy human individuals. For the study at large: The study used three CD4 naive, three CD4 memory, two CD8 naive and one CD8 memory plate per donor.

With 8 bases removed from V and 2 bases from J, the gap between germline ends came to 5 bases. CDR1 and CDR2 (germline): SNHLY, FYNNEI. CDR3 length: 11 amino acids. Roughly 200 ng DNA, 30,000 to 35,000 T cell genomes, went into each sorted-subset replicate PCR. Repertoires were generated with immunoSEQ multiplex PCR, while TCRdb's copy carries only in-frame clones and drops some. The sample records 2.5 million or so clones, more than 80% being singletons. Sequenced sample: naive CD4+ T cells sorted from blood. The subset is: CD45RA+ positively selected. This TCR came from a man aged 18 to 29 in good health. The chain is built from TRBV2 and TRBJ2-3; D is uncertain. CDR3 sequence (DNA): TGTGCCAGCGGTATCACAGATACGCAGTATTTT. It codes for CASGITDTQYF.